This TCR beta chain was recorded in a study of response to subunit inactivated influenza vaccine. This clonotype was seen a handful of times. Trimming took 6 bases from V and 5 from J, leaving 14 bases between them. The CDR3 sequence is 14 residues long. CDR1 and CDR2 (germline): MNHEY, SMNVEV (reference sequence). TCRdb reanalysed the RT-PCR reads using MiXCR and keeps one entry per CDR3 protein. This table holds about 190,000 distinct CDR3 sequences, roughly an eighth found once. The J gene is TRBJ1-5, the V gene TRBV27; D uncertain. The clonotype was recovered from a man aged 50 or older who received an inactivated influenza vaccine. Sequenced material: CD8+ T cells sorted from PBMCs, taken roughly 5 days after vaccination. Written as DNA, the CDR3 is TGTGCCAGCAGCACTAACAACGGGGATCAGCCCCAGCATTTT. This gives the protein CASSTNNGDQPQHF.